This T cell receptor (beta chain) was sequenced during a study of shared clonotypes between healthy human individuals. This CDR3 is 17 amino acids long. Germline values: CDR1 MGHRA, CDR2 YSYEKL. J lost 2 bases, V lost 0 bases, and 9 bases had no gene match. TCRdb's copy holds only in-frame clones and misses some; the assay was immunoSEQ multiplex PCR. The sample shows 730,000 or so clones, about two thirds of them seen only once. Naive CD4+ cells were CD45RA-selected; the remaining cells were memory. In its sample, this clone was seen a few times. Sequencing input: memory CD4+ T cells sorted from blood. Subset here: CD45RA-negative fraction. The receptor comes from a woman aged 25 to 45 in good health. This chain joins TRBV4-1 and TRBJ2-7, with 8 bases lining up with TRBD1. The CDR3 DNA reads as TGCGCCAGCAGCCAAGATCGGAACAGGGGGATTCCCTACGAGCAGTACTTC. This sequence encodes CASSQDRNRGIPYEQYF.